Below, 14 T cell receptor beta chains from the same sample are listed, as sequenced in a study of T cells after yellow fever vaccination (dated by TCRdb to the late 2010s). The treatment or condition label, read with the paper, signifies: live attenuated yellow fever vaccine strain. Libraries were built with 5' RACE. The instrument given in TCRdb is Illumina NovaSeq 6000. The raw public data were reprocessed by TCRdb itself: fastp quality trimming at Q25, MiXCR clonotype calling, in-frame beta chains only. Merged by CDR3 protein, the rows form single entries marked with the most common genes and DNA. The sample data list 250,000 to 400,000 distinct CDR3 sequences, and 3.5% to 5% of these were observed just once. The top ten clones comprise just under 20% of the sample. Sequencing used PBMCs, obtained 15 days after the yellow fever booster vaccination. Receptor source: a man between 18 and 29 years old who received the YFV17D yellow fever vaccine.

The V gene is TRBV12-3 or TRBV12-4, the J gene TRBJ1-2, with D perhaps TRBD1 (5 bases). The CDR3 extends over 15 amino acids. The ends were cut back, 6 bases at V and 3 bases at J, with 17 bases in the middle. CDR3 sequence: CASRGPNLGYYGYTF. CDR3 coding DNA: TGTGCCAGCAGGGGGCCGAATTTGGGTTACTATGGCTACACCTTC.

This clonotype turned up a few times. CDR3 in DNA: TGCAGCGCCTACCTGACAGGCCTCTATGGCTACACCTTC. This codes for CSAYLTGLYGYTF. The chain joins TRBV29-1 to TRBJ1-2; D perhaps matches TRBD1 (6 bases). Germline lookup yields CDR1 SQVTM and CDR2 ANQGSEA. The CDR3 is 13 residues long. Trimming pared 7 bases from V and 4 bases from J, leaving 16 bases between. The whole variable domain, remainder taken from reference TRBV29-1 and TRBJ1-2, is SAVISQKPSRDICQRGTSLTIQCQVDSQVTMMFWYRQQPGQSLTLIATANQGSEATYESGFVIDKFPISRPNLTFSTLTVSNMSPEDSSIYLCSAYLTGLYGYTFGSGTRLTVV.

V and J are TRBV7-9 and TRBJ2-3, with D hard to call. V dropped 6 bases and J dropped 2 bases, with 15 bases sitting between them. The germline V gene has CDR1 SEHNR and CDR2 FQNEAQ (reference sequence). This CDR3 comprises 15 residues. As DNA, the CDR3 is TGTGCCAGCAGTACACGCGGATCCAACACAGATACGCAGTATTTT. It codes for CASSTRGSNTDTQYF.

V is TRBV7-6 and J is TRBJ2-5; D possibly matches TRBD1 or TRBD2 (7 bases each). V was clipped by 5 bases and J by 6 bases, with 16 bases between them. CDR1 and CDR2 from the germline V gene are SGHVS and FNYEAQ. CDR3 length: 14 amino acids. Here the CDR3 DNA reads TGTGCCAGCAGCCCAGGGGGGGGCGCGAAGACCCAGTACTTC. Protein product: CASSPGGGAKTQYF. Based on the CDR3 plus reference TRBV7-6 and TRBJ2-5, the full variable domain is GAGVSQSPRYKVTKRGQDVALRCDPISGHVSLYWYRQALGQGPEFLTYFNYEAQQDKSGLPNDRFSAERPEGSISTLTIQRTEQRDSAMYRCASSPGGGAKTQYFGPGTRLLVL.

This clonotype showed up just a few times. The chain is built from TRBV20-1 and TRBJ1-1, with D uncertain. Per the germline V gene, CDR1 is DFQATT and CDR2 is SNEGSKA (reference sequence). Trimming cost V 4 bases and J 6 bases, with 9 bases left between them. This CDR3 spans 11 amino acids. Here the CDR3 reads CSAKKGAEAFF. CDR3 DNA sequence: TGCAGTGCTAAGAAGGGCGCTGAAGCTTTCTTT.

This clonotype came up many times. The chain carries TRBV7-2 and TRBJ1-5, with TRBD1 as a possible D gene (6 bases). The CDR3 contains 17 residues. V dropped 5 bases and J dropped 3 bases, with 20 bases sitting between them. Germline CDR1 SGHTA, CDR2 FQGNSA. CDR3 sequence reads: CASSPRGGGGANQPQHF. The CDR3 coding sequence is TGTGCCAGCAGCCCACGAGGGGGGGGCGGTGCCAATCAGCCCCAGCATTTT.

This chain links TRBV4-1 with TRBJ1-4, with D possibly TRBD1 on 5 matching bases. Trimming pared 6 bases from V and 6 bases from J, leaving 23 bases between. Germline CDR1 MGHRA, CDR2 YSYEKL. This CDR3 has 17 amino acids. This chain's CDR3 is CASRDPPGPRRHEKLFF. CDR3 in DNA: TGCGCCAGCAGGGATCCTCCAGGGCCCCGTAGACATGAAAAACTGTTTTTT.

There are many counts of this clonotype. The chain couples TRBV7-2 to TRBJ2-2; the D is unclear. This CDR3 is built from 13 residues. From germline, CDR1 is SGHTA and CDR2 FQGNSA. V lost 5 bases, J lost 6 bases, and 10 bases lay in between. The CDR3 DNA sequence: TGTGCCAGCAGCCCGCGACCCTCCGGGGAGCTGTTTTTT. Translated, it gives CASSPRPSGELFF.

This clonotype has a count of ten or more. The chain has TRBV3-1 and TRBJ2-1; TRBD1 or TRBD2 may be the D gene (5 bases each). CDR1 is LGHDT, CDR2 YNNKEL, per germline (reference sequence). Trimming removed 4 bases at V and 9 bases at J, with 19 bases between. This CDR3 is 15 amino acids long. Here the CDR3 reads CASSLRDASGSEQFF. The CDR3 DNA follows: TGTGCCAGCAGCCTACGGGACGCCAGCGGTTCTGAGCAGTTCTTC.

This clonotype was observed a few times. The rearrangement uses TRBV7-2 and TRBJ2-1; TRBD2 agrees at 11 bases. CDR3 length: 16 amino acids. Looked up from germline, CDR1 is SGHTA and CDR2 is FQGNSA. The V and J ends lost 5 bases and 6 bases, in that order; junction bases with no gene match: 9. CDR3 nucleotides: TGTGCCAGCAGCGCACTAGCGGGGGCCTTCCTCAATGAGCAGTTCTTC. Its protein product is CASSALAGAFLNEQFF.

This clonotype was seen many times. Written as DNA, the CDR3 is TGTGCCAGCAGTTACGGACTAGCGGTTTACAATGAGCAGTTCTTC. Its translation is CASSYGLAVYNEQFF. The V gene is TRBV6-2 or TRBV6-3, the J gene TRBJ2-1, with TRBD2 matching 10 bases. The germline gives CDR1 MNHEY, CDR2 SVGEGT. The CDR3 is 15 amino acids. J gave up 4 bases and V 2 bases, and 2 bases lay outside the gene matches.

In this sample, this clonotype turned up a few times. This chain joins TRBV29-1 and TRBJ2-3; unclear D gene. CDR1 and CDR2 (germline): SQVTM, ANQGSEA. CDR3 length: 13 residues. V was trimmed by 4 bases and J by 2 bases, leaving 10 bases between them. CDR3: CSVGGSLTDTQYF. DNA of the CDR3: TGCAGCGTTGGTGGGTCCCTCACAGATACGCAGTATTTT.

This clonotype occurred many times. The chain joins TRBV12-3 or TRBV12-4 to TRBJ1-1, with TRBD1 as a possible D gene (6 bases). V was clipped by 7 bases and J by 1 base, with 16 bases between them. The CDR3 is 15 amino acids. The CDR3 loop is CASTRQGHWNTEAFF. Here the CDR3 DNA reads TGTGCCAGCACCCGTCAGGGACATTGGAACACTGAAGCTTTCTTT.

The CDR3 region is CASSQEWPGEETQYF. In DNA form, the CDR3 reads TGTGCCAGCAGCCAAGAGTGGCCGGGGGAAGAGACCCAGTACTTC. V gene TRBV4-2 combines with J gene TRBJ2-5; a weak D match, TRBD2 (6 bases). CDR3 length: 15 amino acids. Trimming took 0 bases from V and 3 from J, leaving 11 bases between them. Germline CDR1 is LGHNA and CDR2 is YNFKEQ.